Here is one TCR beta chain with its context. As yet, its antigen is unknown. The data were obtained in a study of cytomegalovirus exposure and HLA in healthy donors. Notes on the study in general: TCR beta chains numbering some 160 were designated cytomegalovirus-associated.

After removal of 0 bases from V and 4 bases from J, the junction contained 2 bases not matched to a gene. The germline CDR1 and CDR2 sequences are SGHRS and YFSETQ. The CDR3 length is 15 residues. The PCR used 60 Vbeta and 13 Jbeta primers. Sequencing was performed with immunoSEQ multiplex PCR; in TCRdb, only in-frame clones are kept and a portion is missing. The repertoire includes about 200,000 clones, 82% of them detected once, and approximately 2.5% sits in the top ten. The clonotype originates from a woman between 40 and 50 years old in good health and CMV-seronegative. The sample consisted of PBMCs. This chain joins TRBV5-1 and TRBJ2-1; 9 bases match TRBD1. CDR3 sequence reads: CASSLGQGGYNEQFF. In nucleotides, the CDR3 is TGCGCCAGCAGCTTGGGACAGGGGGGGTACAATGAGCAGTTCTTC.